Following are 18 T cell receptor beta chains from one sample sequenced in a study of T-cell memory formation after mild COVID-19. TCRdb recomputed calls from the 5' RACE reads with MiXCR, one row per CDR3 protein. The sample holds about 240,000 distinct CDR3 sequences, approximately 10% seen once. What was sequenced was PBMCs or a T cell subset sorted from them (not recorded which). These receptors originate from a man aged 18 to 29 who had mild COVID-19 (a few samples of this study predate the infection). Cell type and time point are not known.

The chain employs TRBV20-1 and TRBJ1-2; D gene ambiguous. CDR3 size: 14 residues. Germline V lookup: CDR1 DFQATT, CDR2 SNEGSKA (reference sequence). Trimming removed 1 base at V and 4 bases at J, with 13 bases between. The CDR3 coding sequence is TGCAGTGCTAGAGGTTCGTACAACGCCTATGGCTACACCTTC. As protein: CSARGSYNAYGYTF.

This clonotype was found a few times. V is TRBV9 and J is TRBJ1-4; D gene uncertain. V was clipped by 1 base and J by 0 bases, with 13 bases between them. Per germline, CDR1 SGDLS and CDR2 YYNGEE. This CDR3 is built from 17 residues. This CDR3 reads CASSVRPWLATNEKLFF. The CDR3 DNA reads TGTGCCAGCAGCGTACGTCCCTGGCTGGCAACTAATGAAAAACTGTTTTTT.

CDR3 coding DNA: TGCAGTGCTAGTACCAGGGGGAATGAGCAGTTCTTC. This sequence encodes CSASTRGNEQFF. J is TRBJ2-1 and V is TRBV20-1; 7 nucleotides align to TRBD1. CDR1 is DFQATT and CDR2 is SNEGSKA in the germline V gene (reference sequence). The CDR3 is 12 amino acids. J gave up 7 bases and V 3 bases, and 3 bases lay outside the gene matches.

This clonotype was found a few times. The chain combines TRBV19 with TRBJ1-6; TRBD1 agrees at 8 bases. CDR1 LNHDA and CDR2 SQIVND come from the germline V gene (reference sequence). The CDR3 spans 14 residues. The J segment lost 4 bases and the V segment lost 7 bases, leaving 3 bases of the junction unmatched. Here the CDR3 reads CASTGQGYNSPLHF. The CDR3 DNA is TGTGCCAGTACCGGACAGGGTTATAATTCACCCCTCCACTTT.

This clonotype was counted many times. The chain combines TRBV20-1 with TRBJ2-3, with 7 bases identical to TRBD1. Germline loops: CDR1 DFQATT, CDR2 SNEGSKA (reference sequence). CDR3 length equals 15 residues. J lost 3 bases, V lost 0 bases, and 6 bases had no gene match. CDR3 residues: CSARDRRQGTDTQYF. The CDR3 region has the DNA TGCAGTGCTAGAGATCGGAGACAGGGTACAGATACGCAGTATTTT.

This clonotype has just a few counts. The chain combines TRBV12-3 or TRBV12-4 with TRBJ2-1; D may correspond to TRBD1 or TRBD2 (5 bases each). V shed 6 bases and J shed 10 bases, with 22 bases lying between them. This CDR3 has 15 residues. CDR3 in DNA: TGTGCCAGCAGCCAGATGGTGGGACCGTCGGTGGAGCAGTTCTTC. This gives the protein CASSQMVGPSVEQFF.

The chain recombines TRBV20-1 with TRBJ1-2; 7 bases map to TRBD1. Germline trimming cut 0 bases from V and 2 bases from J; bases unmatched to any gene: 6. Per germline, CDR1 DFQATT and CDR2 SNEGSKA (reference sequence). This CDR3 spans 15 amino acids. In DNA form, the CDR3 reads TGCAGTGCTAGAGATGAGGCAGGGGGAAACTATGGCTACACCTTC. It is translated as CSARDEAGGNYGYTF.

This CDR3 reads CASSHRDRGPYEQFF. The CDR3 coding sequence is TGTGCCAGTAGTCACCGGGACAGGGGCCCTTATGAGCAGTTCTTC. This rearrangement joins TRBV19 to TRBJ2-1; 10 bases agree with TRBD1. The trim removed 5 bases at V and 8 bases at J, leaving 9 bases unmatched. Germline CDR1 and CDR2: LNHDA and SQIVND (reference sequence). CDR3 size: 15 residues.

This chain links TRBV20-1 with TRBJ1-1, with D possibly TRBD1 on 5 matching bases. Germline lookup yields CDR1 DFQATT and CDR2 SNEGSKA (reference sequence). V was clipped by 3 bases and J by 4 bases, with 15 bases between them. CDR3 size: 14 residues. Here the CDR3 DNA reads TGCAGTGCTAGGGTCGGCAGGGCGGTCACTGAAGCTTTCTTT. Protein sequence: CSARVGRAVTEAFF.

This clonotype was counted once. The chain links TRBV28 to TRBJ1-1, with TRBD1 as a possible D gene (6 bases). V lost 3 bases and J lost 6, with 20 bases in between. The germline CDR1 and CDR2 sequences are MDHEN and SYDVKM. This CDR3 has 16 amino acids. This CDR3 is CASSFIVWDPGAEAFF. The CDR3 DNA reads TGTGCCAGCAGTTTCATTGTATGGGATCCAGGGGCTGAAGCTTTCTTT.

The chain carries TRBV7-2 and TRBJ1-1; D perhaps matches TRBD1 (5 bases). The germline gives CDR1 SGHTA, CDR2 FQGNSA. This CDR3 spans 14 amino acids. V was clipped by 2 bases and J by 4 bases, with 11 bases between them. DNA for the CDR3: TGTGCCAGCAGCTTAACGGCAGGGAGCACTGAAGCTTTCTTT. Translated, it gives CASSLTAGSTEAFF.

The V call is TRBV6-5, the J call TRBJ1-6; no firm D call. This CDR3 has 14 amino acids. Trimming stripped 0 bases from V and 13 bases from J, with 13 bases between. Germline V lookup: CDR1 MNHEY, CDR2 SVGAGI. CDR3 nucleotides: TGTGCCAGCAGTTACTCGCCGGTGTTGGGGCCCCTCCACTTT. It encodes CASSYSPVLGPLHF.

This clonotype was detected a few times. The gene calls are TRBV7-3 and TRBJ2-2; no definite D call. Germline V CDR1 and CDR2: SGHTA, FQGTGA. The CDR3 is 13 residues long. V lost 3 bases and J lost 4, with 6 bases in between. CDR3 region: CASSFPSTGELFF. The CDR3 nucleotides read TGTGCCAGCAGCTTCCCTAGCACCGGGGAGCTGTTTTTT.

The J gene is TRBJ2-7, the V gene TRBV20-1; 9 positions match TRBD2. J was trimmed by 7 bases and V by 5 bases; bases with no gene match: 18. This CDR3 comprises 16 residues. Per the germline V gene, CDR1 is DFQATT and CDR2 is SNEGSKA (reference sequence). The CDR3 here is CSAGENQASGVREQYV. CDR3 sequence (DNA): TGCAGTGCTGGTGAGAATCAGGCTAGCGGGGTAAGGGAGCAGTACGTC.

In this sample, this clonotype turned up a few times. V and J are TRBV7-8 and TRBJ1-2; D is undetermined. This CDR3 comprises 16 residues. Germline lookup yields CDR1 SGHVS and CDR2 FQNEAQ. V dropped 1 base and J dropped 0 bases, with 12 bases sitting between them. The CDR3 spells CASSLDLAEANYGYTF. The CDR3 region has the DNA TGTGCCAGCAGCTTAGACCTGGCCGAAGCTAACTATGGCTACACCTTC.

This clonotype has a handful of counts. The rearrangement joins TRBV20-1 to TRBJ1-1; TRBD1 aligns across 8 bases. Trimming removed 0 bases from V and 11 bases from J; junction bases left unmatched: 14. CDR3 length equals 15 residues. The germline CDR1 and CDR2 sequences are DFQATT and SNEGSKA (reference sequence). Here the CDR3 reads CSARDLAGGSRQAFF. The CDR3 bases are TGCAGTGCTAGAGATCTGGCAGGGGGCTCGAGGCAGGCTTTCTTT.

The sample holds a few counts of this clonotype. J is TRBJ2-5 and V is TRBV28, with TRBD1 matching 9 bases. Germline V gene sequence: CDR1 MDHEN, CDR2 SYDVKM. V shed 3 bases and J 4 bases; nucleotides not matched to a gene: 3. This CDR3 has 14 amino acids. CDR3 protein: CASSFGQGLETQYF. The CDR3 DNA follows: TGTGCCAGCAGTTTCGGACAGGGGTTAGAGACCCAGTACTTC. Drawing the rest from reference TRBV28 and TRBJ2-5, the complete variable domain is DVKVTQSSRYLVKRTGEKVFLECVQDMDHENMFWYRQDPGLGLRLIYFSYDVKMKEKGDIPEGYSVSREKKERFSLILESASTNQTSMYLCASSFGQGLETQYFGPGTRLLVL.

V gene TRBV29-1 combines with J gene TRBJ2-3; 14 bases fit TRBD2. Trimming removed 4 bases from V and 6 bases from J; junction bases left unmatched: 3. The CDR3 is 14 amino acids. The germline V gene encodes CDR1 SQVTM and CDR2 ANQGSEA. The CDR3 region is CSVVGLAGGDTQYF. DNA of the CDR3: TGCAGCGTTGTAGGACTAGCGGGGGGCGATACGCAGTATTTT.